These 15 T cell receptor beta chains were sequenced from one sample in a study of blood T cell repertoires in COVID-19. The assay was immunoSEQ multiplex PCR, and TCRdb's table has in-frame clones only and misses some. Of 250,000 or so clones listed, more than 70% were seen once; the top ten hold around 2.8%. Sequencing was carried out using peripheral blood. The source of these receptors is a woman aged 60-75 years with acute or convalescent COVID-19.

The CDR3 is CASSLGSGGAGEQYF. The CDR3 nucleotides are TGTGCCAGCAGCTTAGGGAGCGGGGGGGCCGGCGAGCAGTACTTC. J is TRBJ2-7 and V is TRBV7-6; 10 nucleotides agree with TRBD2. This CDR3 contains 15 residues. The germline V gene encodes CDR1 SGHVS and CDR2 FNYEAQ. J lost 6 bases, V lost 1 base, and 6 bases had no gene match.

This clone has just one count. The rearrangement links TRBV6-5 to TRBJ1-4; D is uncertain. This CDR3 comprises 15 residues. Looked up from germline, CDR1 is MNHEY and CDR2 is SVGAGI. V was clipped by 2 bases and J by 8 bases, with 15 bases between them. Written as DNA, the CDR3 is TGTGCCAGCAGTTACGGTTGGGGAGAGCGGGAAAAACTGTTTTTT. It is translated as CASSYGWGEREKLFF.

The chain has TRBV28 and TRBJ2-7; 7 bases line up with TRBD2. The ends lost 1 base at V and 1 base at J; junction bases unmatched: 10. CDR1 and CDR2 (germline): MDHEN, SYDVKM. The CDR3 covers 17 residues. The CDR3 protein is CASSLSMGEGRSYEQYF. The CDR3 nucleotides read TGTGCCAGCAGTTTATCTATGGGGGAGGGCCGGTCCTACGAGCAGTACTTC.

The chain is built from TRBV10-3 and TRBJ1-3; D unclear. The CDR3 sequence is 13 residues long. With 4 bases removed from V and 4 bases from J, the gap between germline ends came to 8 bases. CDR1 is ENHRY, CDR2 SYGVKD, per germline. CDR3 residues: CAISATQGNTIYF. The CDR3 nucleotides read TGTGCCATCAGTGCAACCCAGGGAAACACCATATATTTT.

The chain combines TRBV7-9 with TRBJ1-1; D is unclear. The CDR3 sequence is 13 residues long. Trimming pared 2 bases from V and 6 bases from J, leaving 10 bases between. The germline CDR1 and CDR2 sequences are SEHNR and FQNEAQ (reference sequence). For the CDR3, the DNA is TGTGCCAGCAGCTTACGAGATCGGGCTGAAGCTTTCTTT. The encoded protein is CASSLRDRAEAFF. Together with reference TRBV7-9 and TRBJ1-1, the CDR3 gives the full variable domain: DTGVSQNPRHKITKRGQNVTFRCDPISEHNRLYWYRQTLGQGPEFLTYFQNEAQLEKSRLLSDRFSAERPKGSFSTLEIQRTEQGDSAMYLCASSLRDRAEAFFGQGTRLTVV.

The chain couples TRBV2 to TRBJ2-1, with 13 bases identical to TRBD2. Germline V gene data show CDR1 as SNHLY and CDR2 as FYNNEI. V dropped 6 bases and J dropped 5; count of bases not matched to a gene: 7. The CDR3 spans 16 residues. The CDR3 loop is CASRGGLAGINNEQFF. The CDR3 coding sequence is TGTGCCAGCAGGGGGGGACTAGCGGGGATAAACAATGAGCAGTTCTTC. Filled out from reference TRBV2 and TRBJ2-1, the complete variable domain reads EPEVTQTPSHQVTQMGQEVILRCVPISNHLYFYWYRQILGQKVEFLVSFYNNEISEKSEIFDDQFSVERPDGSNFTLKIRSTKLEDSAMYFCASRGGLAGINNEQFFGPGTRLTVL.

The chain joins TRBV4-3 to TRBJ2-3; TRBD2 aligns across 10 bases. With 4 bases clipped from V and 1 base from J, the junction kept 8 bases outside the gene matches. Germline lookup yields CDR1 LGHNA and CDR2 YSLEER. CDR3 length: 17 residues. CDR3 in amino acids: CASSRSSGRVGTDTQYF. The CDR3, as DNA: TGCGCCAGCAGCCGTTCGAGCGGGAGGGTTGGCACAGATACGCAGTATTTT.

The chain employs TRBV10-1 and TRBJ2-2; D remains unclear. Trimming took 3 bases from V and 5 from J, leaving 7 bases between them. This CDR3 contains 13 residues. Germline V gene sequence: CDR1 WNHNN, CDR2 SYGVQD (reference sequence). The CDR3 nucleotides read TGCGCCAGCAGTGACCGAGATACCGGGGAGCTGTTTTTT. Its translation is CASSDRDTGELFF.

The chain uses TRBV3-1 (or the pseudogene TRBV3-2) and TRBJ1-2; TRBD1 agrees at 8 bases. V was pared by 3 bases and J by 1 base, with 16 bases of the junction left unmatched. CDR1 LGHDT and CDR2 YNNKEL come from the germline V gene (reference sequence). The CDR3 extends over 19 amino acids. The CDR3, as DNA: TGTGCCAGCAGCCAGGAGACAGGGGTCGGTTTTGGTCATAACTATGGCTACACCTTC. It specifies CASSQETGVGFGHNYGYTF.

The genes are TRBV2 and TRBJ2-7; tentatively, D is TRBD1 (6 bases). The germline V gene encodes CDR1 SNHLY and CDR2 FYNNEI. The length of the CDR3 is 14 residues. Trimming pared 6 bases from V and 2 bases from J, leaving 14 bases between. CDR3 amino acids: CASSRRGQTYEQYF. The CDR3 DNA sequence: TGTGCCAGCAGCCGTCGTGGACAGACCTACGAGCAGTACTTC.

This clone occurred once. The J gene is TRBJ2-6, the V gene TRBV25-1; D perhaps matches TRBD2 (7 bases). Trimming took off 2 bases at V and 4 bases at J, with 12 bases between the two ends. Germline V gives CDR1 MGHDK, CDR2 SYGVNS. The CDR3 consists of 16 residues. The CDR3: CASSERGGVGANVLTF. As DNA, the CDR3 is TGTGCCAGCAGTGAACGAGGGGGGGTCGGGGCCAACGTCCTGACTTTC.

The chain couples TRBV29-1 to TRBJ1-2; D might be TRBD1 (6 bases). CDR1 is SQVTM and CDR2 is ANQGSEA in the germline V gene. Trimming removed 5 bases from V and 2 bases from J, with 12 bases in between. The length of the CDR3 is 13 residues. CDR3 amino acids: CSVTGTPNYGYTF. CDR3 in DNA: TGCAGCGTTACCGGGACACCCAACTATGGCTACACCTTC.

V usage is TRBV6-5 and J usage is TRBJ1-1, with 8 bases identical to TRBD1. V shed 5 bases, J shed 9 bases, and the junction held 5 bases outside the gene matches. Germline V lookup: CDR1 MNHEY, CDR2 SVGAGI. The CDR3 totals 12 residues. This chain's CDR3 is CASSNRGGKAFF. In nucleotides, the CDR3 is TGTGCCAGCAGTAACAGGGGGGGAAAAGCTTTCTTT.

This rearrangement joins TRBV30 to TRBJ1-2, with D perhaps TRBD1 (5 bases). CDR1 is GTSNPN, CDR2 SVGIG, per germline (reference sequence). With 0 bases removed from V and 5 bases from J, the gap between germline ends came to 13 bases. The CDR3 runs 14 residues. In DNA form, the CDR3 reads TGTGCCTGGAGTGTACTACGCCGGGGGTATGGCTACACCTTC. Protein product: CAWSVLRRGYGYTF.

CDR3 amino acids: CASSPPGGNTEAFF. CDR3 nucleotides: TGTGCCAGCTCACCACCGGGGGGGAACACTGAAGCTTTCTTT. The chain has TRBV18 and TRBJ1-1, with a tentative D call TRBD1 (5 bases). Germline V CDR1 and CDR2: KGHSH, LQKENI. This CDR3 has 14 residues. V gave up 0 bases and J gave up 1 base, with 6 bases separating them.